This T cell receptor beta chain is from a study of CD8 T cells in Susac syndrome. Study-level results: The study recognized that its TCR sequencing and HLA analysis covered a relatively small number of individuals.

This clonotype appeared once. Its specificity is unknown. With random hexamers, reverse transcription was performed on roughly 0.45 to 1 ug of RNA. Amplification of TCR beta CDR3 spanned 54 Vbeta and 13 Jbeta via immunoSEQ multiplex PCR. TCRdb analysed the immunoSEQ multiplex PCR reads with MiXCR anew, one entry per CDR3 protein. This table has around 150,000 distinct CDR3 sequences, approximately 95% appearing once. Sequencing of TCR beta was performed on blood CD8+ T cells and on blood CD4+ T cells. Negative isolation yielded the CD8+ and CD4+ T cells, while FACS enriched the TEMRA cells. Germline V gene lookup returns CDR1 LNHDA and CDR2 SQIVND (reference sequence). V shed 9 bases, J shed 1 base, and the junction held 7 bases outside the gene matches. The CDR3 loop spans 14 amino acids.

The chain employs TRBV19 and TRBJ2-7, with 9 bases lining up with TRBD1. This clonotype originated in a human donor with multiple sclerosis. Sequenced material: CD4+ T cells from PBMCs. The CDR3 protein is CASAPDRGSYEQYF. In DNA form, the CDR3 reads TGTGCCAGCGCGCCGGACAGGGGTTCCTACGAGCAGTACTTC.